This TCR beta chain was recorded in a study of brain T cells in children with intractable seizures (dated by TCRdb to the early 2020s). Some background on the complete study: Resected brain tissue from approximately 55 pediatric epilepsy surgery cases was first screened for immune gene transcripts using a NanoString immunology panel. Among the roughly 12 selected surgery cases, pre-surgery blood was additionally sequenced for eight, leaving four cases with brain tissue only.

The time point tag for this specimen amounts to: blood from clinic visit 5 months post-surgery; TSC patient then seizure free. The surgery cases showing the highest brain T cell transcript signatures were chosen for TCR beta chain sequencing of brain tissue and, when available, of blood. Before surgery, the patients had been given at least one anti-epileptic drug. TCR-sequenced patients were children with drug-resistant epilepsy due to tuberous sclerosis complex, focal cortical dysplasia, Rasmussen encephalitis or hemimegalencephaly. Bulk genomic DNA was extracted from unsorted brain tissue and whole blood with the Monarch genomic DNA purification kit. TCR beta chain sequences were generated from genomic DNA using the immunoSEQ assay. Regarding the original processing steps: CDR3 sequences that did not begin with the conserved framework cysteine at position 104 were removed by hand. Clonality was calculated as one minus the normalized Shannon's Diversity Index, with values ranging from 0 (maximal diversity) to 1 (oligoclonal). Differences in the frequency of the same CDR3 between samples, such as brain versus blood, were assessed with chi-squared comparison-of-proportions tests. Public clonotypes were identified through searches of immuneACCESS, and similarity to known antiviral clonotypes was evaluated with the VDJdb browser. Here the immuneACCESS table is served through TCRdb, limited to in-frame sequences with V and J called. Missing clones are a known gap in these copies; in checked studies unresolved V genes cover under half, and the rest lacks a known reason. V, J and clone size reflect that table, while D and trimming were determined from the DNA. The sample table holds hundreds of thousands of clones, of which 93% were seen once. 4.5% to 7% of the sample belongs to the ten largest clones.

To note about this clone: Its specific antigen is unknown. The sample holds no much larger clone one base away, and base qualities are not on file.

General study outcomes and caveats: Viral specificity was inferred only from CDR3 sequence similarity, and patients' HCMV serostatus was unknown. Because sequencing depth differed between pre- and post-surgery blood, the absence of clones from the pre-surgery sample may reflect undersampling.

From V the trimming removes 2 bases and from J it removes 4 bases, while the gene matches leave 6 bases of the junction unaccounted for. In the germline V gene, CDR1 corresponds to KGHSH and CDR2 to LQKENI. The CDR3 holds 15 amino acids from the cysteine to the phenylalanine. Only the CDR3 DNA stays, 45 bases, in frame from base 1. This receptor was identified in a boy younger than two with tuberous sclerosis and intractable seizures. Sequences were derived from peripheral blood, sampled approximately 5 months after surgery. The chain couples TRBV18 to TRBJ2-5, with 8 junctional bases fitting TRBD1. The base sequence is TGTGCCAGCTCACCATGGCAGGGGGCGGGAGAGACCCAGTACTTC. Its protein is CASSPWQGAGETQYF.